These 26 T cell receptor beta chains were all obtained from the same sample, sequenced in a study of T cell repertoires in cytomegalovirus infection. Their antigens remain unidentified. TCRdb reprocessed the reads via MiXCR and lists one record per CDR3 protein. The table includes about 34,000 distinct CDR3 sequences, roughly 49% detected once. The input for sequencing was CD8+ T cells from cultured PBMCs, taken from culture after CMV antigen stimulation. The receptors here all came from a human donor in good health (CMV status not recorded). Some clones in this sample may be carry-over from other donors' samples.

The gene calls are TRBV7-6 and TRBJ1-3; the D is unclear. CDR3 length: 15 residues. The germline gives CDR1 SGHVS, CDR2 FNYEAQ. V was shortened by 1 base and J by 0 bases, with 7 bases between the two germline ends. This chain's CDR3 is CASSLVVRSGNTIYF. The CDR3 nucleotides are TGTGCCAGCAGCTTAGTAGTACGCTCTGGAAACACCATATATTTT.

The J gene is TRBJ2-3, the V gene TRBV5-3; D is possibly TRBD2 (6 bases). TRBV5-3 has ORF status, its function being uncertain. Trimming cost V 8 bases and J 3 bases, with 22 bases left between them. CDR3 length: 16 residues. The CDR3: CASSPGSGGGTDTQYF. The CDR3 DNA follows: TGTGCCAGCAGCCCAGGGAGCGGAGGAGGGACAGATACGCAGTATTTT.

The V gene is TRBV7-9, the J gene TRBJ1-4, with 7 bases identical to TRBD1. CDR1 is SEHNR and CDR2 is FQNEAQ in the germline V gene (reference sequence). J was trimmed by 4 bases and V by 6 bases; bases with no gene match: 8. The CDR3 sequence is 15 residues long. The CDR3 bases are TGTGCCAGCAGGGCCCGGGACAGCCATAATGAAAAACTGTTTTTT. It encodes CASRARDSHNEKLFF.

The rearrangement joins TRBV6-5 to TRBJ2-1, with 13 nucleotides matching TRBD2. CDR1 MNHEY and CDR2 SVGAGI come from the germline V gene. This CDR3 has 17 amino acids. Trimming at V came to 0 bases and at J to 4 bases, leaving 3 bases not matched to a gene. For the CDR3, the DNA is TGTGCCAGCAGTTACTCGGGGACTAGCGGGATTTACAATGAGCAGTTCTTC. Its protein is CASSYSGTSGIYNEQFF.

The CDR3 spells CGSDRDRGHYEQYF. The CDR3 DNA sequence: TGTGGCAGTGACCGGGACAGGGGGCACTACGAGCAGTACTTC. The genes are TRBV7-9 and TRBJ2-7; 12 bases match TRBD1. Per germline, CDR1 SEHNR and CDR2 FQNEAQ (reference sequence). The CDR3 spans 14 residues.

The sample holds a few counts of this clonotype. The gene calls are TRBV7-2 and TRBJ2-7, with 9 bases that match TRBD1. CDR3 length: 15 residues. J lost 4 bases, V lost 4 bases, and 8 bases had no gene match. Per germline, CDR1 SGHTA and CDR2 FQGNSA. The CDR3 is CASSSRDREYYEQYF. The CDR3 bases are TGTGCCAGCAGCTCCCGGGACAGGGAGTATTACGAGCAGTACTTC.

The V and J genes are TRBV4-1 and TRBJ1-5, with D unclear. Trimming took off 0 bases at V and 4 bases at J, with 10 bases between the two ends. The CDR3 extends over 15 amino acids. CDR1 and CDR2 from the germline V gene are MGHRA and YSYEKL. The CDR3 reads CASSQDLTVNQPQHF. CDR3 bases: TGCGCCAGCAGCCAAGATCTTACAGTAAATCAGCCCCAGCATTTT.

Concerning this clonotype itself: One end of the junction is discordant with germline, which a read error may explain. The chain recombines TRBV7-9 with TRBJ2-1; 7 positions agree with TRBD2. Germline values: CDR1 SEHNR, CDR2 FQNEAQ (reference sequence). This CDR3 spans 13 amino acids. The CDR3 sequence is CASSLAGGNDQFF. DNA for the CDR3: TGTGCCAGCAGCTTAGCGGGGGGGAATGATCAGTTCTTC.

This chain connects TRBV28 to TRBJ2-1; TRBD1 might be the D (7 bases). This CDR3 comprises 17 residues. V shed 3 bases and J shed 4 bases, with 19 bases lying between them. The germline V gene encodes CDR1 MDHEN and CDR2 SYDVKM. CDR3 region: CASSFPRRRGQYNEQFF. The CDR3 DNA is TGTGCCAGCAGTTTCCCAAGGAGGAGGGGGCAATACAATGAGCAGTTCTTC.

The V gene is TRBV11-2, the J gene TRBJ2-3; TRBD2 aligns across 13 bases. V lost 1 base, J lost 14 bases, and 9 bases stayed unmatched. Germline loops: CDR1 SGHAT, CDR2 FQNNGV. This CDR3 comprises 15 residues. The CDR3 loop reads CASSLAPPTSGGGYF. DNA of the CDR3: TGTGCCAGCAGCTTAGCGCCCCCTACTAGCGGGGGGGGGTATTTT.

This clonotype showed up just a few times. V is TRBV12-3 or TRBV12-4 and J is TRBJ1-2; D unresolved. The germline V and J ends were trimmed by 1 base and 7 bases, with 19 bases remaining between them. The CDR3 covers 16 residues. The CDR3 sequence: CASSLVGPLFWGGYTF. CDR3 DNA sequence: TGTGCCAGCAGTTTAGTCGGGCCGCTTTTCTGGGGTGGCTACACCTTC.

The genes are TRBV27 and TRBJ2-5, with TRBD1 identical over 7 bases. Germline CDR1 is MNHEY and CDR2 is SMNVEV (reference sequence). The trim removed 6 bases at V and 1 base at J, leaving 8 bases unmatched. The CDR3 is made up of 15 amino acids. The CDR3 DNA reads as TGTGCCAGCAGCTATCACCGGACAGGCCAAGAGACCCAGTACTTC. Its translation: CASSYHRTGQETQYF.

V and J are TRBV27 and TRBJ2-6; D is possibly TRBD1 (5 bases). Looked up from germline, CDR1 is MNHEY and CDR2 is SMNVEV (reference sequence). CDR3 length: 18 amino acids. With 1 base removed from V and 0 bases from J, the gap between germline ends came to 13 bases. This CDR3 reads CASSLLAGRISGANVLTF. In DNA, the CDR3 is TGTGCCAGCAGTTTATTGGCAGGGCGGATCTCTGGGGCCAACGTCCTGACTTTC.

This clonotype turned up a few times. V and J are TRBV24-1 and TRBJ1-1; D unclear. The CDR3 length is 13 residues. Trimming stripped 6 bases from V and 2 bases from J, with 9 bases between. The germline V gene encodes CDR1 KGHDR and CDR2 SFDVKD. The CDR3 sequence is CATSRGLNTEAFF. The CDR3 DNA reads TGTGCCACCAGTCGGGGTCTAAACACTGAAGCTTTCTTT.

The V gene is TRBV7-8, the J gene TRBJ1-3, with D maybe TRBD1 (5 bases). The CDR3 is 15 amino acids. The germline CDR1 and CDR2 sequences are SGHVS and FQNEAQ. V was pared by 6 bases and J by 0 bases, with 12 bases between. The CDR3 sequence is CASRLDSPSGNTIYF. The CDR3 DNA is TGTGCCAGCAGACTCGACAGCCCCTCTGGAAACACCATATATTTT. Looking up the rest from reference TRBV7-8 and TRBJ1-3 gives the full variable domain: GAGVSQSPRYKVAKRGQDVALRCDPISGHVSLFWYQQALGQGPEFLTYFQNEAQLDKSGLPSDRFFAERPEGSVSTLKIQRTQQEDSAVYLCASRLDSPSGNTIYFGEGSWLTVV.

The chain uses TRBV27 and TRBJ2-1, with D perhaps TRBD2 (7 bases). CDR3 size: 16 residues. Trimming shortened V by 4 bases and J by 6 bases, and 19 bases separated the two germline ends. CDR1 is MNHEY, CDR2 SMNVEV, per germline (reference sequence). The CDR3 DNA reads TGTGCCAGCAGTTACCTGGGGGGGGGCTGGGGCAATGAGCAGTTCTTC. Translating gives CASSYLGGGWGNEQFF.

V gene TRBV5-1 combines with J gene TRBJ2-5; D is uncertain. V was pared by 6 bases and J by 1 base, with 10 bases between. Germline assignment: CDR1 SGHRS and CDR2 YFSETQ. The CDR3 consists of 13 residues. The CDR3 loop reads CASMDSLQETQYF. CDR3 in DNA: TGCGCCAGCATGGATTCTCTCCAAGAGACCCAGTACTTC.

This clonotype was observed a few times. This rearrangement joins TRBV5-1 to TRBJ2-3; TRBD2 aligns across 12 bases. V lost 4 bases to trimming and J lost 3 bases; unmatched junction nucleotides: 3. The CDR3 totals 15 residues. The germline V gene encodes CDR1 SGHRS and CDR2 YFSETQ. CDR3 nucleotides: TGCGCCAGCAGCGGACTAGCGGGAAAAACAGATACGCAGTATTTT. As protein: CASSGLAGKTDTQYF.

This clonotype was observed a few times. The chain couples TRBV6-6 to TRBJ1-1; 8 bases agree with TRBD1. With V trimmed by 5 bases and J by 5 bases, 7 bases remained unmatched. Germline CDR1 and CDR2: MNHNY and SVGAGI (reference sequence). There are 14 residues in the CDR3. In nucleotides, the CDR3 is TGTGCCAGCAGTATTCAGGGGGCGCGAACTGAAGCTTTCTTT. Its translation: CASSIQGARTEAFF.

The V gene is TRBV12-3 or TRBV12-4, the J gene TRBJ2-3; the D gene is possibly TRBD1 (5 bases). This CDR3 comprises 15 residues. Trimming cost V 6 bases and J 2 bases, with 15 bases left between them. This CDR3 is CASRLMTTATDTQYF. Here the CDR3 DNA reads TGTGCCAGCAGACTTATGACGACAGCCACAGATACGCAGTATTTT.

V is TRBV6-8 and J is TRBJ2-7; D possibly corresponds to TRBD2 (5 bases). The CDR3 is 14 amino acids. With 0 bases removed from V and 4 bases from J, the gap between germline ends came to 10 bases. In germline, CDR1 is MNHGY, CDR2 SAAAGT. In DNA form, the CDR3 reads TGTGCCAGCAGTTACTCGAACCGCGGGTACGAGCAGTACTTC. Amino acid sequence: CASSYSNRGYEQYF.

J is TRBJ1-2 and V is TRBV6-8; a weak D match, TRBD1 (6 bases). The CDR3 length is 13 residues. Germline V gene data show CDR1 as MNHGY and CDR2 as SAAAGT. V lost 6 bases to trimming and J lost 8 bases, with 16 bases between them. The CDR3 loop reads CASSPTGRKGYTF. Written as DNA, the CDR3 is TGTGCCAGCAGCCCCACAGGGCGAAAGGGCTACACCTTC.

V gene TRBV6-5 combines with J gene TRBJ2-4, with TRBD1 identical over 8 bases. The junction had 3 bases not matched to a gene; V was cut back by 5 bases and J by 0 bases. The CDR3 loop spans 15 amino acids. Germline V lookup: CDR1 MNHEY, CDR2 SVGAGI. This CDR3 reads CASSDRGLAKNIQYF. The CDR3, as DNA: TGTGCCAGCAGTGACAGGGGCCTAGCCAAAAACATTCAGTACTTC.

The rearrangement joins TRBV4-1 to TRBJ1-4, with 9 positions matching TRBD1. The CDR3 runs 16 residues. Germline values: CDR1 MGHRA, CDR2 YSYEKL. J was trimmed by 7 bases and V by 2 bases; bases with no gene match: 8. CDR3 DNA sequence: TGCGCCAGCAGCCAATCTACAGGGGGCGCGGCTGAAAAACTGTTTTTT. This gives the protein CASSQSTGGAAEKLFF.

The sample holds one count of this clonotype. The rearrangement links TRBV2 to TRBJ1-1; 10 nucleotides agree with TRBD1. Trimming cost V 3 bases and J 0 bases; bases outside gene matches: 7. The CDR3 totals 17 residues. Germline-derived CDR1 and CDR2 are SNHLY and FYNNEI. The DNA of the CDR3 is TGTGCCAGCAGTGACCCGGGACAGGGGCTAATGAACACTGAAGCTTTCTTT. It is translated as CASSDPGQGLMNTEAFF.

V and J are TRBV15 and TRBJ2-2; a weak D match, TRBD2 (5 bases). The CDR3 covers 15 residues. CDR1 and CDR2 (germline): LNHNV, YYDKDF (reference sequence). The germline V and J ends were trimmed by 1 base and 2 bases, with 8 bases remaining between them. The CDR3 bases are TGTGCCACCAGCAGAGGACTACTAAACACCGGGGAGCTGTTTTTT. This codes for CATSRGLLNTGELFF.